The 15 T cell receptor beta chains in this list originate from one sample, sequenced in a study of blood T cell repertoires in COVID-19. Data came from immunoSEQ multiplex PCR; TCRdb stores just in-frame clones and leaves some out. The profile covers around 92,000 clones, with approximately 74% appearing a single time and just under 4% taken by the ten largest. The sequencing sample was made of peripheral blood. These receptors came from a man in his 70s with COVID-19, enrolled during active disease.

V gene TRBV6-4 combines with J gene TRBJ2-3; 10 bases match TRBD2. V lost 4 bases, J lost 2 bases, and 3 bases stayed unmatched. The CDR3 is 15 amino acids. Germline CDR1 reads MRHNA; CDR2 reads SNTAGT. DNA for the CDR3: TGTGCCAGCAGTGCCGGGACTAGCGTCACAGATACGCAGTATTTT. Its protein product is CASSAGTSVTDTQYF.

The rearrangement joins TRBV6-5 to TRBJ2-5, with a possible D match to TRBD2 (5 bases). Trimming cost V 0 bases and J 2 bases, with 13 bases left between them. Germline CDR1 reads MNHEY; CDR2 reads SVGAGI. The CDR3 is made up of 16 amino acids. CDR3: CASSYSAGLIQETQYF. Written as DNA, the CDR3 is TGTGCCAGCAGTTACTCCGCCGGACTGATACAAGAGACCCAGTACTTC.

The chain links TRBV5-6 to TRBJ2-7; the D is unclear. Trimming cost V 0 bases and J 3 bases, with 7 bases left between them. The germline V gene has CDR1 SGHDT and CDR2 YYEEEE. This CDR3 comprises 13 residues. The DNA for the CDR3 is TGTGCCAGCAGCTTGGCCTCTAACTACGAGCAGTACTTC. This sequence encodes CASSLASNYEQYF.

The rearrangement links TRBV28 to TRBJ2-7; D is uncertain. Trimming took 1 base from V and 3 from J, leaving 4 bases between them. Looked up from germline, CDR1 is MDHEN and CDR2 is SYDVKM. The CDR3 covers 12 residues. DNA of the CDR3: TGTGCCAGCAGTTTATCTCTCTACGAGCAGTACTTC. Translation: CASSLSLYEQYF. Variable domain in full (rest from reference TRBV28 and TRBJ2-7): DVKVTQSSRYLVKRTGEKVFLECVQDMDHENMFWYRQDPGLGLRLIYFSYDVKMKEKGDIPEGYSVSREKKERFSLILESASTNQTSMYLCASSLSLYEQYFGPGTRLTVT.

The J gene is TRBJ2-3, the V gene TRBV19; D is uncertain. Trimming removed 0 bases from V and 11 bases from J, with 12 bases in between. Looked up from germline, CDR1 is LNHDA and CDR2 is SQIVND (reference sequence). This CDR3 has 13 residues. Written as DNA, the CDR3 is TGTGCCAGTAGTATAGATGCTAATCCACGGCAGTATTTT. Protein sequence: CASSIDANPRQYF.

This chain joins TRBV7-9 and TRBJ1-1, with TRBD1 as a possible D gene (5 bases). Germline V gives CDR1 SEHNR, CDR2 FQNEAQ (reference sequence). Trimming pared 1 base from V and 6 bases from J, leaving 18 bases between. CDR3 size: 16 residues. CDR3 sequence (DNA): TGTGCCAGCAGCTTAGTTACGGGACTGGGGGTCGCTGAAGCTTTCTTT. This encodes CASSLVTGLGVAEAFF.

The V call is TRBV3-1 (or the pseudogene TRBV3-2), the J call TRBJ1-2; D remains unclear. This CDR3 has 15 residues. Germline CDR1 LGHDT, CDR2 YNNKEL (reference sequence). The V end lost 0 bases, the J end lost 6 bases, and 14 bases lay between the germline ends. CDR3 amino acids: CASSQETRQQNGYTF. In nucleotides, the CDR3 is TGTGCCAGCAGCCAAGAGACCCGTCAACAGAATGGCTACACCTTC.

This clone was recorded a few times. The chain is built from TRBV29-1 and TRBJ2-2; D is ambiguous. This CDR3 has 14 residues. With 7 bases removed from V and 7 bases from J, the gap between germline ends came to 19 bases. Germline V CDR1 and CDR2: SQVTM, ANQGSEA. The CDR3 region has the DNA TGCAGCGCCCAATTACCCGGGTTTGTCGGGGAGCTGTTTTTT. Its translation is CSAQLPGFVGELFF.

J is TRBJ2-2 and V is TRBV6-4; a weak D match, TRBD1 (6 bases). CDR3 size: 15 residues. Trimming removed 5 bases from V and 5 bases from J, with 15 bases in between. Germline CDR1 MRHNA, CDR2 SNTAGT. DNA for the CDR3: TGTGCCAGCAGTAGAAACAGGGTAGAGACCGGGGAGCTGTTTTTT. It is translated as CASSRNRVETGELFF.

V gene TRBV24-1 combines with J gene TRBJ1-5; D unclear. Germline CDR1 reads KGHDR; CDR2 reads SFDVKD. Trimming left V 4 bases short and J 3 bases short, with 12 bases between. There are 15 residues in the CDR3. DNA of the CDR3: TGTGCCACCAGTGACGTGGGCAGGCCCAATCAGCCCCAGCATTTT. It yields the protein CATSDVGRPNQPQHF.

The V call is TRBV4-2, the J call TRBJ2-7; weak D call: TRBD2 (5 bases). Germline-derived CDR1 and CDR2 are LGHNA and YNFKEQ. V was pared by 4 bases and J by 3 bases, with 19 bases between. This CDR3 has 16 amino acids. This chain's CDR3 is CASSPQRSSSFYEQYF. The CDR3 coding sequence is TGTGCCAGCAGCCCCCAGAGGTCTAGCTCATTCTACGAGCAGTACTTC.

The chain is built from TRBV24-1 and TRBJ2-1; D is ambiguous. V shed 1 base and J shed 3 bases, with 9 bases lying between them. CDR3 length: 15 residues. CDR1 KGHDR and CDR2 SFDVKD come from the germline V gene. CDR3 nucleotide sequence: TGTGCCACCAGTGATTTATCCAGTCTCTACAATGAGCAGTTCTTC. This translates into CATSDLSSLYNEQFF.

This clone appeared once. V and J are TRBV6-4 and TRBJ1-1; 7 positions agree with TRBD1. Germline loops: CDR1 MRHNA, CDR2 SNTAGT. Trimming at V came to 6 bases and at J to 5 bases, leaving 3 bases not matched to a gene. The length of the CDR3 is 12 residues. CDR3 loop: CASRTGITEAFF. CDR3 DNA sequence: TGTGCCAGCAGGACAGGGATTACTGAAGCTTTCTTT.

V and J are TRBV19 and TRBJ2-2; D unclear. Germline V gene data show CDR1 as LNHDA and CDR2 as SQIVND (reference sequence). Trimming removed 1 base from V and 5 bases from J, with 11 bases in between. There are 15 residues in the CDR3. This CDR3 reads CASSIGAVVTGELFF. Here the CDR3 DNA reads TGTGCCAGTAGTATAGGGGCCGTAGTGACCGGGGAGCTGTTTTTT.

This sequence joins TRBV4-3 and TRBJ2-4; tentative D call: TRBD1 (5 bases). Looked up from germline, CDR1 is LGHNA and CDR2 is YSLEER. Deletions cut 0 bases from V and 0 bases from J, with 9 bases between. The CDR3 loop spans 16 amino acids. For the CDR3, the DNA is TGCGCCAGCAGCCAAGATGGACACTTAGCCAAAAACATTCAGTACTTC. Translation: CASSQDGHLAKNIQYF.